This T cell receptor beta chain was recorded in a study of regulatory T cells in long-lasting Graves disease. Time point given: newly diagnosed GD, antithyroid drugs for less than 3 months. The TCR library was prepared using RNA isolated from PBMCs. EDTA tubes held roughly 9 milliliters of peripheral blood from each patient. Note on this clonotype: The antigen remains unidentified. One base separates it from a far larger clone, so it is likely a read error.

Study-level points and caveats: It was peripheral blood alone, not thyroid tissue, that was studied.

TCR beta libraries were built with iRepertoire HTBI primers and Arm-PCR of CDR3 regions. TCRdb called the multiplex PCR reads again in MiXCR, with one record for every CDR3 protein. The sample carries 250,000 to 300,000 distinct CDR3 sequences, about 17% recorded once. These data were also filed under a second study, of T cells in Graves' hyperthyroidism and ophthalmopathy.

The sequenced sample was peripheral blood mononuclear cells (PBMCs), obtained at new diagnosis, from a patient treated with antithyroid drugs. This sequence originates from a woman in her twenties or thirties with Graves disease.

This CDR3 is CASSLTGENTEAFF. CDR3 DNA: TGTGCCAGCAGCCTTACAGGGGAGAACACTGAAGCTTTCTTT. The chain is built from TRBV11-1 and TRBJ1-1, with TRBD1 identical over 7 bases. Germline lookup yields CDR1 SGHAT and CDR2 FQDESV (reference sequence). The V and J ends lost 5 bases and 1 base, in that order; junction bases with no gene match: 4. The CDR3 sequence is 14 residues long.